This T cell receptor (beta chain) was recorded in a study of Graves' ophthalmopathy and Graves' hyperthyroidism. In the study overall: Samples of peripheral blood were obtained at initial diagnosis, prior to treatment of any kind. Study-level results: Blood was where most expanded thyroid clonotypes above 0.001 frequency also turned up. Both an approximately 68% sensitivity and a roughly 75% specificity characterized the model's predictions of ophthalmopathy progression.

Germline assignment: CDR1 SGHRS and CDR2 YFSETQ. CDR3 size: 13 residues. Trimming shortened V by 1 base and J by 5 bases, and 10 bases separated the two germline ends. Amplified TCR beta CDR3 regions were obtained using RNA transcripts as template. An initial RT-PCR round employing HTBI primers preceded a second-round multiplex PCR. MiXCR, applied by TCRdb to the multiplex PCR reads, yields one record per CDR3 protein. The sample carries about 700,000 distinct CDR3 sequences, about 38% recorded once. Additional autoimmune diseases, uncontrolled infections, pregnancy or lactation disqualified patients. This clonotype was found many times. Its target is unknown.

The TCR originated in an adult man with Graves' ophthalmopathy. Sequencing used peripheral blood. V usage is TRBV5-1 and J usage is TRBJ2-7; possibly TRBD1 for D (5 bases). CDR3 sequence: CASSLRQGHEQYF. The CDR3 bases are TGCGCCAGCAGCTTGAGGCAGGGCCACGAGCAGTACTTC.